This TCR beta chain derives from a study of radiation and T cells in renal cell carcinoma. Broader study findings: Compared with controls, irradiated tumors had more, larger dominant CDR3 motifs. In blood, top tumor clones expanded by 2 weeks, shrinking by 4. No pretreatment tumor biopsies were available for baseline clonotypes.

The treatment here: 15 Gy SBRT to primary tumor, nephrectomy 4 weeks later. Clones were read by immunoSEQ multiplex PCR, and TCRdb kept only the in-frame ones, dropping some. This sample carries roughly 12,000 clones, around 30% of them seen once, and the ten largest clones take approximately 15%. This clone was detected only a few times. Antigen specificity is unknown. This receptor was obtained from a man between 60 and 75 years old with renal cell carcinoma. The input for sequencing was tumor tissue, taken from a patient whose treatment included radiotherapy and nephrectomy.

In nucleotides, the CDR3 is TGCAGTGCAGGGGGCGCAGGTGGCTACACCTTC. It specifies CSAGGAGGYTF. The chain combines TRBV20-1 with TRBJ1-2, with 7 bases identical to TRBD1. Unmatched junction bases numbered 5, after V lost 6 bases and J lost 7 bases. Germline assignment: CDR1 DFQATT and CDR2 SNEGSKA (reference sequence). The CDR3 covers 11 residues.